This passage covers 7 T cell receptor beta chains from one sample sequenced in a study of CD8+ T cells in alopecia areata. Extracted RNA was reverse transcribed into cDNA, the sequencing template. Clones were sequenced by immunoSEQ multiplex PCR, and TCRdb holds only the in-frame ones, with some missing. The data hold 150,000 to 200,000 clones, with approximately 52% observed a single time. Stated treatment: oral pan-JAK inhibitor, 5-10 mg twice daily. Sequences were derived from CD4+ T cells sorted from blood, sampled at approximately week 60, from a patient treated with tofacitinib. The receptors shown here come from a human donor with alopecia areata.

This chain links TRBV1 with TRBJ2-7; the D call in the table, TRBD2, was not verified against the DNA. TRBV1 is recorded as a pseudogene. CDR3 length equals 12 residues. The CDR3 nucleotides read TGCACCAGCCCGGTCGCGTTCTACGAGCAGTACTTC. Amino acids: CTSPVAFYEQYF.

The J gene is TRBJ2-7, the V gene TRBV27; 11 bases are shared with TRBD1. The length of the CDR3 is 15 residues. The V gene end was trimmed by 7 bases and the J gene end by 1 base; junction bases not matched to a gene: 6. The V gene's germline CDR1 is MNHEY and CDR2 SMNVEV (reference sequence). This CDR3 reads CASTIGQGASYEQYF. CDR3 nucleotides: TGTGCCAGCACCATCGGACAGGGGGCTTCCTACGAGCAGTACTTC.

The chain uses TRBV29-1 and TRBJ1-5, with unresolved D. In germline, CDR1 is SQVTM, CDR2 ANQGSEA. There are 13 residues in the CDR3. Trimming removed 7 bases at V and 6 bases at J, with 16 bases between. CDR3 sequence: CSALLSDLQPQHF. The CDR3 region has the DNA TGCAGCGCTCTACTCTCGGACCTTCAGCCCCAGCATTTT.

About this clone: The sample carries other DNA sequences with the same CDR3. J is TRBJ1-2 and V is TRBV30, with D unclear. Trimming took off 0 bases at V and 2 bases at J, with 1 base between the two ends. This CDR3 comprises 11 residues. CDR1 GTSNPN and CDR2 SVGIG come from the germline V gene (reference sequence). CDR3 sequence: CAWSVNYGYTF. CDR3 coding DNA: TGTGCCTGGAGTGTCAACTATGGCTACACCTTC.

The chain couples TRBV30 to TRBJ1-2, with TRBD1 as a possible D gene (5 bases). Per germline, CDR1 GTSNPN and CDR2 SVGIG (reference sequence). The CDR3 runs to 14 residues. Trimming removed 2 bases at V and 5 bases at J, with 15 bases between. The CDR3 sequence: CAWSLQGPQYGYTF. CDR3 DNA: TGTGCCTGGAGTCTCCAGGGACCCCAATATGGCTACACCTTC. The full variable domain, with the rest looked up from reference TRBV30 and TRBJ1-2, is SQTIHQWPATLVQPVGSPLSLECTVEGTSNPNLYWYRQAAGRGLQLLFYSVGIGQISSEVPQNLSASRPQDRQFILSSKKLLLSDSGFYLCAWSLQGPQYGYTFGSGTRLTVV.

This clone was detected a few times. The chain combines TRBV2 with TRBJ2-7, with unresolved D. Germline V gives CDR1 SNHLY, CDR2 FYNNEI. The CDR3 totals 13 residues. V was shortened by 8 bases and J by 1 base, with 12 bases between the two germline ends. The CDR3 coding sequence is TGTGCCAGCGGACCCCTAGGGTCCTACGAGCAGTACTTC. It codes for CASGPLGSYEQYF.

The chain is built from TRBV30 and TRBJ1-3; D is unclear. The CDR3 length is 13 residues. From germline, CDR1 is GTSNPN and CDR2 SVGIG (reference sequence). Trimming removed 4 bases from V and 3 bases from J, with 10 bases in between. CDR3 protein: CAWTRESGNTIYF. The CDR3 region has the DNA TGTGCCTGGACCCGGGAGAGTGGAAACACCATATATTTT. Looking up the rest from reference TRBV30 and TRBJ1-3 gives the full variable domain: SQTIHQWPATLVQPVGSPLSLECTVEGTSNPNLYWYRQAAGRGLQLLFYSVGIGQISSEVPQNLSASRPQDRQFILSSKKLLLSDSGFYLCAWTRESGNTIYFGEGSWLTVV.